A selection of T cell receptor beta chains follows, all from one sample in a study of PD-L1 blockade in urothelial cancer. Here immunoSEQ multiplex PCR was the method, and the copy in TCRdb shows in-frame clones only, minus some. The profile covers 46,000 or so clones, with approximately 83% appearing a single time and 8.5% to 12% taken by the ten largest. The sample was PBMCs, taken around atezolizumab (anti-PD-L1) treatment. The receptors derive from a man aged 55 to 69 with urothelial cancer. CDR3s include the opening cysteine and the closing phenylalanine or tryptophan. The D gene is left open where the match is weak. Only some rows state a clone size, as once, few, many or a class for expanded clones.

TRBV7-2	.	TRBJ1-3	15	TRBD1	CASSSDRGYGNTIYF	TGTGCCAGCAGCTCTGACAGGGGATATGGAAACACCATATATTTT
TRBV9	.	TRBJ1-2	14	.	CASSVAAERGGYTF	TGTGCCAGCAGCGTAGCGGCAGAAAGAGGTGGCTACACCTTC
TRBV5-1	.	TRBJ2-3	17	.	CASSLEFGQGRTHTQYF	TGCGCCAGCAGCTTGGAGTTTGGGCAGGGAAGAACTCATACGCAGTATTTT
TRBV28	.	TRBJ2-3	14	.	CASWSLIGTDTQYF	TGTGCCAGCTGGAGTCTCATTGGCACAGATACGCAGTATTTT
TRBV5-1	.	TRBJ1-1	15	TRBD1	CASSLAGGMNTEAFF	TGCGCCAGCAGCTTGGCAGGGGGGATGAACACTGAAGCTTTCTTT
TRBV19	.	TRBJ2-1	15	TRBD1	CASSTQGAPSNEQFF	TGTGCCAGTAGTACGCAGGGGGCCCCCTCCAATGAGCAGTTCTTC
TRBV7-2	.	TRBJ2-5	17	TRBD2	CASSLRTWTSGLETQYF	TGTGCCAGCAGCTTAAGGACGTGGACTAGCGGGTTAGAGACCCAGTACTTC
TRBV10-1	medium-sized	TRBJ1-6	12	.	CASSDRNSPLHF	TGCGCCAGCAGCGACAGAAATTCACCCCTCCACTTT
TRBV7-2	.	TRBJ2-3	15	.	CASSLRRAAANTQYF	TGTGCCAGCAGCTTAAGAAGAGCGGCGGCAAATACGCAGTATTTT
TRBV6-1	.	TRBJ1-1	13	.	CASRDIANTEAFF	TGTGCCAGTAGGGACATCGCGAACACTGAAGCTTTCTTT
TRBV6-6	.	TRBJ2-5	15	TRBD2	CASSVRLAGAETQYF	TGTGCCAGCAGTGTGAGGCTAGCGGGAGCAGAGACCCAGTACTTC
TRBV7-2	.	TRBJ2-5	18	TRBD2	CASSLGGSGGPLHGTQYF	TGTGCCAGCAGCTTAGGGGGTAGCGGGGGGCCACTTCATGGGACCCAGTACTTC
TRBV28	.	TRBJ1-2	12	.	CASSLPLSGYTF	TGTGCCAGCAGTTTGCCCCTATCCGGCTACACCTTC
TRBV5-1	.	TRBJ2-6	19	.	CASGARRRNTASGANVLTF	TGCGCCAGCGGGGCCCGTCGCAGGAATACCGCCTCTGGGGCCAACGTCCTGACTTTC
TRBV28	.	TRBJ1-4	15	.	CASSTRTPTNEKLFF	TGTGCCAGCAGTACACGGACACCAACTAATGAAAAACTGTTTTTT
TRBV5-1	.	TRBJ1-1	14	.	CASSSTRSNTEAFF	TGCGCCAGCAGCTCAACGCGAAGTAACACTGAAGCTTTCTTT
TRBV30	.	TRBJ1-6	15	.	CAWSVARANNSPLHF	TGTGCCTGGAGTGTAGCCAGGGCCAATAATTCACCCCTCCACTTT
TRBV4-2	.	TRBJ1-6	15	TRBD1	CASSQGPQGDSPLHF	TGTGCCAGCAGCCAGGGGCCCCAGGGGGATTCACCCCTCCACTTT
TRBV27	.	TRBJ1-1	15	TRBD1	CASRKTGVVNTEAFF	TGTGCCAGCAGAAAGACAGGGGTGGTAAACACTGAAGCTTTCTTT
TRBV5-1	.	TRBJ2-3	15	TRBD1	CASSKGGQGTDTQYF	TGCGCCAGCAGCAAGGGGGGACAGGGGACAGATACGCAGTATTTT
TRBV7-2	.	TRBJ1-4	15	TRBD1	CASSLPGQGGQKLFF	TGTGCCAGCAGCCTTCCGGGACAGGGAGGCCAAAAACTGTTTTTT
TRBV6-6	.	TRBJ2-3	14	.	CASSRTEAQDTQYF	TGTGCCAGCAGTAGGACTGAGGCACAAGATACGCAGTATTTT
TRBV5-6	.	TRBJ2-7	16	TRBD2	CASSFGGGGGTYEQYF	TGTGCCAGCAGCTTTGGGGGCGGGGGGGGCACCTACGAGCAGTACTTC
TRBV19	few	TRBJ2-3	11	TRBD1	CASSRQGVEYF	TGTGCCAGTAGTAGGCAGGGGGTGGAATATTTT
TRBV10-3	.	TRBJ1-2	14	TRBD1	CAISRQGASYGYTF	TGTGCCATCAGCCGACAGGGGGCGAGCTATGGCTACACCTTC
TRBV7-2	.	TRBJ1-2	14	.	CASSLEARPYGYTF	TGTGCCAGCAGCTTAGAGGCGAGGCCCTATGGCTACACCTTC
TRBV29-1	.	TRBJ1-1	13	TRBD1	CSATGGPSAEAFF	TGCAGCGCCACAGGGGGTCCCAGTGCTGAAGCTTTCTTT
TRBV7-3	.	TRBJ2-1	16	TRBD1	CASSSRDRGTYNEQFF	TGTGCCAGCAGCTCACGGGACAGGGGGACCTACAATGAGCAGTTCTTC
TRBV18	.	TRBJ1-1	18	TRBD1	CASSRPDDYRTGTVEAFF	TGTGCCAGCTCACGCCCCGACGACTACCGGACAGGGACGGTTGAAGCTTTCTTT
TRBV19	.	TRBJ1-6	15	.	CASRTSGQTYSPLHF	TGTGCCAGTAGGACGTCTGGACAGACTTATTCACCCCTCCACTTT
TRBV7-9	few	TRBJ1-5	16	.	CASSLDGGISNQPQHF	TGTGCCAGCAGCTTAGATGGTGGCATTAGCAATCAGCCCCAGCATTTT
TRBV5-1	.	TRBJ1-2	14	.	CASSTDGVPYGYTF	TGCGCCAGCAGCACTGACGGGGTCCCATATGGCTACACCTTC
TRBV7-9	.	TRBJ2-3	17	TRBD2	CASSPAFRSGGTDTQYF	TGTGCCAGCAGCCCCGCTTTTAGGAGCGGGGGCACAGATACGCAGTATTTT
TRBV27	.	TRBJ1-1	14	.	CASSSRQRNTEAFF	TGTGCCAGCAGTTCGCGACAGAGGAACACTGAAGCTTTCTTT
TRBV7-2	once	TRBJ2-7	14	.	CASSLATGAYEQYF	TGTGCCAGCAGCTTAGCGACTGGGGCTTACGAGCAGTACTTC
TRBV6-6	.	TRBJ2-2	14	TRBD1	CASTQGSNTGELFF	TGTGCCAGCACACAGGGGTCCAACACCGGGGAGCTGTTTTTT
TRBV19	.	TRBJ2-2	18	TRBD2	CASSPAGSGTTNTGELFF	TGTGCCAGTAGCCCCGCGGGGAGCGGGACTACGAACACCGGGGAGCTGTTTTTT
TRBV6-5	few	TRBJ1-5	12	.	CASSSQDQPQHF	TGTGCCAGCAGTTCTCAGGATCAGCCCCAGCATTTT
TRBV6-5	.	TRBJ1-1	16	TRBD1	CASSYSMGDRASEAFF	TGTGCCAGCAGTTACTCGATGGGCGACAGGGCCTCTGAAGCTTTCTTT
TRBV30	few	TRBJ2-2	14	.	CAWNTGPTTGELFF	TGTGCCTGGAATACAGGGCCCACCACCGGGGAGCTGTTTTTT
TRBV19	.	TRBJ1-2	16	.	CASSIGGRPRNYGYTF	TGTGCCAGTAGTATCGGGGGACGACCGAGAAACTATGGCTACACCTTC
TRBV30	once	TRBJ2-7	15	TRBD1	CAWRDRGGVYYEQYF	TGTGCCTGGCGAGACAGGGGTGGGGTTTACTACGAGCAGTACTTC
TRBV2	.	TRBJ1-5	13	.	CASSDAGTQPQHF	TGTGCCAGCAGTGATGCGGGGACCCAGCCCCAGCATTTT
TRBV30	few	TRBJ1-4	13	.	CAWKTLGSEKLFF	TGTGCCTGGAAAACGCTGGGGAGTGAAAAACTGTTTTTT
TRBV7-6	.	TRBJ1-5	14	TRBD1	CASSLGTGPQPQHF	TGTGCCAGCAGCCTCGGGACAGGGCCTCAGCCCCAGCATTTT
TRBV7-8	.	TRBJ2-7	16	TRBD2	CASSPKSSGGGYEQYF	TGTGCCAGCAGCCCAAAATCTAGCGGGGGGGGATACGAGCAGTACTTC